Included here is one T cell receptor beta chain sequence, with context. What it binds is not known. The germline CDR1 and CDR2 sequences are SGHRS and YFSETQ. CDR3 length equals 18 residues. J lost 6 bases, V lost 5 bases, and 15 bases had no gene match. The sample originates from a study of cytomegalovirus exposure and HLA in healthy donors. On the study more broadly: Around 76% of 398 genotyped donors fell in the Caucasian-associated ancestry cluster. Whole-study findings and limits: Some V segments could not be told apart, so they were left out, TRBV6-2 and TRBV6-3 among them. Trimming of TCR beta V- and J-genes showed a link, identified in a later analysis, to a missense DCLRE1C variant.

PCR amplification relied on 60 Vbeta primers (plus 13 Jbeta primers). The protocol was immunoSEQ multiplex PCR, while the TCRdb copy is restricted to in-frame clones and leaves out a portion. The repertoire includes 140,000 or so clones, approximately 91% of them detected once, and more than 0.5% sits in the top ten. The sample consisted of PBMCs. V is TRBV5-1 and J is TRBJ2-2; the match to TRBD1 covers 11 bases. This sequence was found in a woman aged 35 to 49 in good health and CMV-seronegative. CDR3: CASRPGQGAMRGAGELFF. The CDR3 region has the DNA TGCGCCAGCAGACCCGGACAGGGGGCCATGAGAGGAGCCGGGGAGCTGTTTTTT.